The 16 T cell receptor beta chains listed next were all sequenced from one sample in a study of T cell changes during pregnancy in multiple sclerosis. TCRdb's copy holds only in-frame clones and misses some; the assay was immunoSEQ multiplex PCR. The repertoire holds around 56,000 clones, with about 91% as singletons. Sequenced material: CD4+ T cells from peripheral blood mononuclear cells, taken in the first trimester of pregnancy. Receptors originate from a female donor with multiple sclerosis, enrolled in a pregnancy study.

The chain is built from TRBV29-1 and TRBJ1-4; possibly TRBD1 for D (6 bases). CDR1 SQVTM and CDR2 ANQGSEA come from the germline V gene. Trimming took 7 bases from V and 8 from J, leaving 23 bases between them. The CDR3 length is 15 residues. CDR3 sequence: CSARSTQGRGEKLFF. CDR3 sequence (DNA): TGCAGCGCCCGCTCCACACAGGGTAGAGGGGAAAAACTGTTTTTT.

The V gene is TRBV7-9, the J gene TRBJ1-6; 7 nucleotides line up with TRBD1. Trimming cost V 4 bases and J 9 bases; bases outside gene matches: 6. This CDR3 has 14 amino acids. Germline-derived CDR1 and CDR2 are SEHNR and FQNEAQ (reference sequence). The CDR3 reads CASSYNRGGSPLHF. The CDR3 nucleotides are TGTGCCAGCAGCTACAACAGGGGCGGTTCACCCCTCCACTTT.

The chain has TRBV2 and TRBJ1-4, with TRBD1 as a possible D gene (6 bases). Germline CDR1 is SNHLY and CDR2 is FYNNEI. The CDR3 length is 16 residues. The V end was cut by 5 bases, the J end by 0 bases, with 13 bases between. The CDR3: CASSPGTLPTNEKLFF. CDR3 DNA: TGTGCCAGCAGTCCCGGGACACTGCCAACTAATGAAAAACTGTTTTTT.

The V gene is TRBV10-3, the J gene TRBJ1-4; a possible D gene is TRBD1 (5 bases). This CDR3 has 14 amino acids. Germline V gene sequence: CDR1 ENHRY, CDR2 SYGVKD. V was cut by 1 base and J by 6 bases, with 9 bases left in between. CDR3 loop: CAISELWGDEKLFF. The CDR3 nucleotides read TGTGCCATCAGTGAGTTATGGGGGGATGAAAAACTGTTTTTT.

This chain links TRBV6-1 with TRBJ1-1, with 7 bases aligning to TRBD1. V dropped 6 bases and J dropped 0; count of bases not matched to a gene: 1. Germline V gene lookup returns CDR1 MNHNS and CDR2 SASEGT. The CDR3 has 13 amino acids. The CDR3 reads CASRDRVNTEAFF. For the CDR3, the DNA is TGTGCCAGCAGAGACAGGGTGAACACTGAAGCTTTCTTT.

The chain joins TRBV11-3 to TRBJ2-3; D possibly matches TRBD1 or TRBD2 (6 bases each). Trimming shortened V by 5 bases and J by 3 bases, and 15 bases separated the two germline ends. The germline CDR1 and CDR2 sequences are SGHNT and YENEEA. This CDR3 comprises 15 residues. The CDR3 protein is CASSLGGRATDTQYF. The CDR3 coding sequence is TGTGCCAGCAGCCTAGGGGGGCGTGCAACAGATACGCAGTATTTT.

V and J are TRBV6-6 and TRBJ1-6, with D unclear. CDR1 MNHNY and CDR2 SVGAGI come from the germline V gene (reference sequence). The length of the CDR3 is 11 residues. V was clipped by 6 bases and J by 8 bases, with 5 bases between them. CDR3 in amino acids: CASREDSPLHF. In DNA form, the CDR3 reads TGTGCCAGCAGGGAGGATTCACCCCTCCACTTT.

V usage is TRBV7-3 and J usage is TRBJ2-1, with 16 bases that match TRBD2. Germline CDR1 is SGHTA and CDR2 is FQGTGA. The CDR3 extends over 18 amino acids. V was clipped by 5 bases and J by 7 bases; unmatched bases: 11. CDR3 protein: CASSPTGTSGGARNEQFF. As DNA, the CDR3 is TGTGCCAGCAGCCCCACAGGGACTAGCGGGGGGGCCCGAAATGAGCAGTTCTTC.

V usage is TRBV6-5 and J usage is TRBJ2-7, with 9 bases identical to TRBD1. With 2 bases clipped from V and 9 bases from J, the junction kept 8 bases outside the gene matches. The germline CDR1 and CDR2 sequences are MNHEY and SVGAGI. The CDR3 covers 14 residues. The CDR3 DNA follows: TGTGCCAGCAGTTACACACCACAGGGGGCTACGCAGTACTTC. Its translation: CASSYTPQGATQYF.

The chain recombines TRBV21-1 with TRBJ1-4; the D call of TRBD1 is as the table states it, not checked on the DNA. TRBV21-1 is tagged as a pseudogene. The CDR3 is made up of 15 amino acids. The CDR3 loop reads CASSKSKGWDEKLFF. The CDR3 coding sequence is TGTGCCAGCAGCAAAAGTAAGGGGTGGGATGAAAAACTGTTTTTT.

The rearrangement joins TRBV10-3 to TRBJ2-1; possibly TRBD1 for D (5 bases). The V and J ends lost 4 bases and 10 bases respectively, with 8 bases between them. The CDR3 runs 11 residues. Germline V gene data show CDR1 as ENHRY and CDR2 as SYGVKD. CDR3 region: CAISVGVEQFF. As DNA, the CDR3 is TGTGCCATCAGTGTAGGGGTGGAGCAGTTCTTC.

This sequence joins TRBV6-6 and TRBJ2-3; TRBD1 might be the D (5 bases). Between the trimmed V and J ends, which lost 6 bases and 0 bases, there was a span of 7 bases. This CDR3 spans 13 amino acids. Looked up from germline, CDR1 is MNHNY and CDR2 is SVGAGI (reference sequence). The CDR3 spells CASRQDSTDTQYF. CDR3 bases: TGTGCCAGCAGACAGGATAGCACAGATACGCAGTATTTT.

This clone was seen a single time. The J gene is TRBJ2-1, the V gene TRBV2, with D perhaps matching TRBD1 (5 bases). Trimming removed 7 bases at V and 8 bases at J, with 12 bases between. From germline, CDR1 is SNHLY and CDR2 FYNNEI. There are 12 residues in the CDR3. CDR3 residues: CASTPRGDEQFF. As DNA, the CDR3 is TGTGCCAGCACTCCAAGGGGCGATGAGCAGTTCTTC. The full variable domain, rest sourced from reference TRBV2 and TRBJ2-1, is EPEVTQTPSHQVTQMGQEVILRCVPISNHLYFYWYRQILGQKVEFLVSFYNNEISEKSEIFDDQFSVERPDGSNFTLKIRSTKLEDSAMYFCASTPRGDEQFFGPGTRLTVL.

This chain joins TRBV5-6 and TRBJ2-3; TRBD2 aligns across 7 bases. The V segment lost 2 bases and the J segment 1 base; nucleotides outside the gene matches: 4. This CDR3 is 15 amino acids long. CDR1 and CDR2 from the germline V gene are SGHDT and YYEEEE. The CDR3 nucleotides read TGTGCCAGCAGCTTAGTAGCGGGTGGCACAGATACGCAGTATTTT. It encodes CASSLVAGGTDTQYF.

This chain links TRBV20-1 with TRBJ1-2; D is unresolved. The CDR3 is 11 residues long. V gave up 0 bases and J gave up 12 bases, with 11 bases separating them. Looked up from germline, CDR1 is DFQATT and CDR2 is SNEGSKA (reference sequence). CDR3 DNA: TGCAGTGCTAGAGATCCGGTAGCGGACACCTTC. Encoded protein: CSARDPVADTF.

The V gene is TRBV27, the J gene TRBJ2-3; the match to TRBD2 covers 9 bases. Trimming at V came to 4 bases and at J to 3 bases, leaving 5 bases not matched to a gene. The CDR3 covers 15 residues. Germline CDR1 and CDR2: MNHEY and SMNVEV (reference sequence). CDR3 sequence: CASSSSGVGTDTQYF. CDR3 sequence (DNA): TGTGCCAGCAGTTCTAGCGGGGTTGGGACAGATACGCAGTATTTT.